Listed here are 32 T cell receptor beta chains from one sample, sequenced in a study of Ad26.COV2.S vaccination and SARS-CoV-2 variants. The table came from immunoSEQ multiplex PCR; TCRdb's copy has only in-frame clones and leaves some out. The sample has about half a million clones, about 88% seen once. The sample's treatment: over 15 received Ad26.COV2.S at low or high dose, single or two shots; several received placebo; per-sample allocation not given. The investigators took samples on day 63 after the first vaccine or placebo injection. Material: peripheral blood, obtained in a trial of Ad26.COV2.S vaccine versus placebo. The origin of the receptors is a person between 18 and 59 years old who received the Ad26.COV2.S COVID-19 vaccine or a placebo.

The V and J genes are TRBV18 and TRBJ1-3, with 7 bases identical to TRBD1. This CDR3 is 22 amino acids long. Germline V gene lookup returns CDR1 KGHSH and CDR2 LQKENI. With 4 bases clipped from V and 0 bases from J, the junction kept 24 bases outside the gene matches. The CDR3 region has the DNA TGTGCCAGCTCACTAACTGCCGGTTCACAGGGGCGCTCAGACAGCTCTGGAAACACCATATATTTT. Translation gives CASSLTAGSQGRSDSSGNTIYF.

The chain recombines TRBV13 with TRBJ2-1; 8 bases match TRBD1. The CDR3 has 16 amino acids. Germline loops: CDR1 PRHDT, CDR2 FYEKMQ (reference sequence). The V and J ends lost 3 bases and 2 bases, in that order; junction bases with no gene match: 6. The CDR3 region is CASSFTTGVTYNEQFF. Here the CDR3 DNA reads TGTGCCAGCAGCTTCACGACAGGGGTTACCTACAATGAGCAGTTCTTC.

This chain links TRBV27 with TRBJ2-3; TRBD2 matches 10 bases. From germline, CDR1 is MNHEY and CDR2 SMNVEV (reference sequence). The CDR3 has 15 residues. V dropped 3 bases and J dropped 7; count of bases not matched to a gene: 7. CDR3 protein: CASSFQAGGLYTQYF. CDR3 coding DNA: TGTGCCAGCAGTTTTCAAGCGGGGGGGCTATATACGCAGTATTTT.

The V and J genes are TRBV2 and TRBJ1-3; D is undetermined. V was shortened by 8 bases and J by 0 bases, with 14 bases between the two germline ends. This CDR3 region has 15 residues. Germline V gene sequence: CDR1 SNHLY, CDR2 FYNNEI. CDR3 nucleotides: TGTGCCAGCTTGCTGGCATCACTCTCTGGAAACACCATATATTTT. This codes for CASLLASLSGNTIYF.

The V gene is TRBV5-1, the J gene TRBJ2-5; 8 positions match TRBD2. The CDR3 extends over 15 amino acids. Germline V CDR1 and CDR2: SGHRS, YFSETQ. Germline trimming cut 4 bases from V and 3 bases from J; bases unmatched to any gene: 8. CDR3 DNA: TGCGCCAGCAGCCCCGGTCCAGCGGGAGAAGAGACCCAGTACTTC. Its translation: CASSPGPAGEETQYF.

The V gene is TRBV9, the J gene TRBJ2-3; TRBD1 is a possible D gene (6 bases). The germline V gene has CDR1 SGDLS and CDR2 YYNGEE. V was clipped by 0 bases and J by 4 bases, with 15 bases between them. The CDR3 totals 16 residues. DNA for the CDR3: TGTGCCAGCAGCGTAGGTTTGCAGGGGATCGCAGATACGCAGTATTTT. Translated: CASSVGLQGIADTQYF.

This rearrangement joins TRBV19 to TRBJ1-2, with TRBD1 as a possible D gene (6 bases). Looked up from germline, CDR1 is LNHDA and CDR2 is SQIVND (reference sequence). This CDR3 spans 17 amino acids. Deletions cut 7 bases from V and 3 bases from J, with 24 bases between. The CDR3 coding sequence is TGTGCCAGTACCTCCATCCGGGGGCTTACGGACTACTATGGCTACACCTTC. Translation: CASTSIRGLTDYYGYTF. The variable domain in full, completed from reference TRBV19 and TRBJ1-2, reads DGGITQSPKYLFRKEGQNVTLSCEQNLNHDAMYWYRQDPGQGLRLIYYSQIVNDFQKGDIAEGYSVSREKKESFPLTVTSAQKNPTAFYLCASTSIRGLTDYYGYTFGSGTRLTVV.

The chain is built from TRBV5-4 and TRBJ1-2; 8 bases match TRBD1. The CDR3 extends over 15 amino acids. Germline trimming cut 2 bases from V and 7 bases from J; bases unmatched to any gene: 10. The V gene's germline CDR1 is SGHNT and CDR2 YYREEE (reference sequence). The CDR3 region has the DNA TGTGCCAGCAGCTTAGACAGGGGATCGACTACTGGCTACACCTTC. It is translated as CASSLDRGSTTGYTF.

This sequence joins TRBV5-1 and TRBJ2-7; 9 positions match TRBD1. From germline, CDR1 is SGHRS and CDR2 YFSETQ. This CDR3 comprises 14 residues. V shed 4 bases, J shed 3 bases, and the junction held 5 bases outside the gene matches. CDR3 region: CASSVGTGLYEQYF. The CDR3 DNA is TGCGCCAGCAGCGTCGGGACAGGGCTCTACGAGCAGTACTTC.

V gene TRBV2 combines with J gene TRBJ1-5, with D hard to call. CDR1 and CDR2 from the germline V gene are SNHLY and FYNNEI. The CDR3 is made up of 17 amino acids. V shed 5 bases and J shed 0 bases, with 17 bases lying between them. The CDR3 DNA is TGTGCCAGCAGTTTGGTTGGGCTCCGGAATAGCAATCAGCCCCAGCATTTT. Its protein is CASSLVGLRNSNQPQHF.

The chain joins TRBV19 to TRBJ1-1; D not resolved. The germline V gene encodes CDR1 LNHDA and CDR2 SQIVND (reference sequence). V was pared by 3 bases and J by 3 bases, with 8 bases between. This CDR3 is 13 amino acids long. The CDR3 spells CASSMERYTEAFF. CDR3 nucleotide sequence: TGTGCCAGTAGTATGGAGAGGTACACTGAAGCTTTCTTT. Variable domain in full (rest from reference TRBV19 and TRBJ1-1): DGGITQSPKYLFRKEGQNVTLSCEQNLNHDAMYWYRQDPGQGLRLIYYSQIVNDFQKGDIAEGYSVSREKKESFPLTVTSAQKNPTAFYLCASSMERYTEAFFGQGTRLTVV.

The chain is built from TRBV10-3 and TRBJ1-3; D is possibly TRBD1 (6 bases). This CDR3 is 14 amino acids long. From germline, CDR1 is ENHRY and CDR2 SYGVKD. V gave up 6 bases and J gave up 2 bases, with 11 bases separating them. The DNA for the CDR3 is TGTGCCATCAGCAATGAGGGGGCTGGAAACACCATATATTTT. Protein sequence: CAISNEGAGNTIYF.

The chain links TRBV18 to TRBJ2-1; 7 bases fit TRBD2. Per germline, CDR1 KGHSH and CDR2 LQKENI. V lost 6 bases to trimming and J lost 9 bases; unmatched junction nucleotides: 14. The CDR3 contains 15 residues. The CDR3: CASSVRQRDWGEQFF. The CDR3 DNA follows: TGTGCCAGCTCCGTCCGCCAGCGGGATTGGGGTGAGCAGTTCTTC. Looking up the rest from reference TRBV18 and TRBJ2-1 gives the full variable domain: NAGVMQNPRHLVRRRGQEARLRCSPMKGHSHVYWYRQLPEEGLKFMVYLQKENIIDESGMPKERFSAEFPKEGPSILRIQQVVRGDSAAYFCASSVRQRDWGEQFFGPGTRLTVL.

The chain uses TRBV7-9 and TRBJ2-4, with D uncertain. The CDR3 extends over 12 amino acids. Germline loops: CDR1 SEHNR, CDR2 FQNEAQ (reference sequence). The V end lost 2 bases, the J end lost 7 bases, and 6 bases lay between the germline ends. This CDR3 is CASSLQTNIQYF. The CDR3 DNA reads TGTGCCAGCAGCTTACAGACCAACATTCAGTACTTC.

The chain couples TRBV19 to TRBJ2-1, with 12 positions matching TRBD2. CDR3 size: 18 residues. Germline CDR1 is LNHDA and CDR2 is SQIVND (reference sequence). V lost 5 bases to trimming and J lost 5 bases; unmatched junction nucleotides: 13. The CDR3 DNA reads as TGTGCCAGTAGTCCGCGACTAGCGGGGGAAATAGGGGACAATGAGCAGTTCTTC. It translates to CASSPRLAGEIGDNEQFF. Using reference TRBV19 and TRBJ2-1 for the parts outside the CDR3, the full variable domain is DGGITQSPKYLFRKEGQNVTLSCEQNLNHDAMYWYRQDPGQGLRLIYYSQIVNDFQKGDIAEGYSVSREKKESFPLTVTSAQKNPTAFYLCASSPRLAGEIGDNEQFFGPGTRLTVL.

The chain uses TRBV7-2 and TRBJ2-2; no clear D. The germline CDR1 and CDR2 sequences are SGHTA and FQGNSA. Trimming shortened V by 5 bases and J by 0 bases, and 10 bases separated the two germline ends. The CDR3 runs to 15 residues. CDR3 amino acids: CASSEHPANTGELFF. DNA for the CDR3: TGTGCCAGCAGCGAACACCCCGCGAACACCGGGGAGCTGTTTTTT.

The chain joins TRBV7-9 to TRBJ1-3, with D hard to call. Trimming stripped 5 bases from V and 0 bases from J, with 8 bases between. Per germline, CDR1 SEHNR and CDR2 FQNEAQ (reference sequence). The CDR3 consists of 14 residues. CDR3 residues: CASSHGGSGNTIYF. CDR3 DNA: TGTGCCAGCAGCCATGGAGGCTCTGGAAACACCATATATTTT.

A word on this clone: Other DNA sequences in this specimen translate into the identical CDR3. The chain has TRBV6-5 and TRBJ1-2; D perhaps matches TRBD1 (6 bases). The CDR3 extends over 14 amino acids. V was cut by 4 bases and J by 2 bases, with 11 bases left in between. Germline V CDR1 and CDR2: MNHEY, SVGAGI. The CDR3 DNA follows: TGTGCCAGCAGTTCCAGGGGTCCCAACTATGGCTACACCTTC. The encoded protein is CASSSRGPNYGYTF.

V and J are TRBV14 and TRBJ2-7, with 9 bases aligning to TRBD1. This CDR3 comprises 15 residues. J was trimmed by 5 bases and V by 3 bases; bases with no gene match: 8. Germline V lookup: CDR1 SGHDN, CDR2 FVKESK. This chain's CDR3 is CASSQWGTGPNEQYF. CDR3 bases: TGTGCCAGCAGCCAGTGGGGGACAGGGCCCAACGAGCAGTACTTC.

The chain employs TRBV19 and TRBJ2-1; TRBD2 matches at 12 bases. The CDR3 consists of 18 residues. Germline values: CDR1 LNHDA, CDR2 SQIVND (reference sequence). The V and J ends lost 0 bases and 4 bases, in that order; junction bases with no gene match: 7. The CDR3 here is CASSIEGWGTSGYNEQFF. The CDR3 DNA reads TGTGCCAGTAGTATAGAGGGGTGGGGGACTAGCGGGTACAATGAGCAGTTCTTC.

The chain couples TRBV2 to TRBJ2-3; 10 positions agree with TRBD2. Germline values: CDR1 SNHLY, CDR2 FYNNEI. The ends lost 4 bases at V and 4 bases at J; junction bases unmatched: 8. The CDR3 is 16 residues long. CDR3 sequence (DNA): TGTGCCAGCAGTGTATTCGGTAGCGGGGGGTCAGATACGCAGTATTTT. It yields the protein CASSVFGSGGSDTQYF. Complete variable domain (other parts from reference TRBV2 and TRBJ2-3): EPEVTQTPSHQVTQMGQEVILRCVPISNHLYFYWYRQILGQKVEFLVSFYNNEISEKSEIFDDQFSVERPDGSNFTLKIRSTKLEDSAMYFCASSVFGSGGSDTQYFGPGTRLTVL.

The gene calls are TRBV6-5 and TRBJ2-7; 9 nucleotides agree with TRBD1. With V trimmed by 2 bases and J by 4 bases, 9 bases remained unmatched. Germline V gene sequence: CDR1 MNHEY, CDR2 SVGAGI. CDR3 length equals 16 residues. This chain's CDR3 is CASSYPDKTGGYEQYF. CDR3 nucleotides: TGTGCCAGCAGTTACCCAGACAAGACAGGGGGTTACGAGCAGTACTTC.

The V and J genes are TRBV19 and TRBJ2-5; tentative D call: TRBD2 (6 bases). There are 12 residues in the CDR3. The germline V gene encodes CDR1 LNHDA and CDR2 SQIVND (reference sequence). V shed 4 bases and J shed 13 bases, with 16 bases lying between them. The CDR3 spells CASSTPGSRSYF. The CDR3, as DNA: TGTGCCAGTAGTACACCCGGGAGCAGATCGTACTTC.

V gene TRBV9 combines with J gene TRBJ2-2; the match to TRBD2 covers 9 bases. The CDR3 is 15 residues long. CDR1 is SGDLS and CDR2 is YYNGEE in the germline V gene. V gave up 0 bases and J gave up 7 bases; unmatched junction bases: 4. This CDR3 is CASSVGGGAGGELFF. For the CDR3, the DNA is TGTGCCAGCAGCGTAGGCGGGGGGGCAGGCGGGGAGCTGTTTTTT.

The chain is built from TRBV7-2 and TRBJ2-5; D possibly corresponds to TRBD2 (5 bases). CDR3 length equals 15 residues. Germline V lookup: CDR1 SGHTA, CDR2 FQGNSA. Trimming shortened V by 4 bases and J by 0 bases, and 12 bases separated the two germline ends. The CDR3 region is CASSSYPGNQETQYF. The CDR3 DNA reads TGTGCCAGCAGCTCGTACCCGGGGAACCAAGAGACCCAGTACTTC.

The CDR3 sequence: CASSDPGTNTEAFF. CDR3 in DNA: TGTGCCAGCAGTGATCCAGGGACGAACACTGAAGCTTTCTTT. The J gene is TRBJ1-1, the V gene TRBV6-1; tentatively, D is TRBD1 (5 bases). The germline V and J ends were trimmed by 3 bases and 1 base, with 9 bases remaining between them. Germline V gives CDR1 MNHNS, CDR2 SASEGT. There are 14 residues in the CDR3.

The rearrangement uses TRBV5-4 and TRBJ2-1, with a weak D call TRBD1 (7 bases). The CDR3 spans 19 residues. The V end was cut by 4 bases, the J end by 5 bases, with 28 bases between. Per the germline V gene, CDR1 is SGHNT and CDR2 is YYREEE (reference sequence). CDR3 in DNA: TGTGCCAGCAGCGGACCGCAGGGGGGTAACGATGGTGAAAACAATGAGCAGTTCTTC. Its translation: CASSGPQGGNDGENNEQFF.

V gene TRBV3-1 (or the pseudogene TRBV3-2) combines with J gene TRBJ1-2; D unclear. There are 15 residues in the CDR3. The germline V and J ends were trimmed by 1 base and 6 bases, with 15 bases remaining between them. From germline, CDR1 is LGHDT and CDR2 YNNKEL (reference sequence). Here the CDR3 reads CASSQGRWEVHGYTF. CDR3 DNA: TGTGCCAGCAGCCAAGGACGTTGGGAGGTCCATGGCTACACCTTC.

The CDR3 DNA reads as TGCAGTGCTAGAGCTCTGGCGGAGCAGTACTTC. Translated, it gives CSARALAEQYF. The rearrangement uses TRBV20-1 and TRBJ2-7; no firm D call. The CDR3 sequence is 11 residues long. CDR1 is DFQATT, CDR2 SNEGSKA, per germline (reference sequence). The germline V and J ends were trimmed by 1 base and 7 bases, with 8 bases remaining between them.

This chain uses TRBV28 with TRBJ2-7; possible D gene TRBD2, 5 bases. This CDR3 contains 14 residues. V gave up 2 bases and J gave up 3 bases, with 11 bases separating them. The germline CDR1 and CDR2 sequences are MDHEN and SYDVKM. CDR3 protein: CASSLNPGIYEQYF. The CDR3 nucleotides are TGTGCCAGCAGTTTAAATCCGGGGATCTACGAGCAGTACTTC.

This clone has more than one count but fewer than ten. The V call is TRBV18, the J call TRBJ2-7, with 9 bases lining up with TRBD1. Germline CDR1 reads KGHSH; CDR2 reads LQKENI. Unmatched junction bases numbered 11, after V lost 3 bases and J lost 2 bases. The CDR3 sequence is 17 residues long. The CDR3 sequence: CASSPSSWDRVPYEQYF. The CDR3 region has the DNA TGTGCCAGCTCACCTTCCTCATGGGACAGGGTACCCTACGAGCAGTACTTC.

The chain couples TRBV2 to TRBJ1-2; TRBD1 aligns across 10 bases. Germline CDR1 SNHLY, CDR2 FYNNEI. The CDR3 has 16 amino acids. J was trimmed by 4 bases and V by 2 bases; bases with no gene match: 7. Written as DNA, the CDR3 is TGTGCCAGCAGTGAATCCTGGACAGGGGGAAGCTATGGCTACACCTTC. Translation: CASSESWTGGSYGYTF.